This T cell receptor beta chain was obtained from a study of beta chain features in type 1 diabetes. Isolated RNA was reverse transcribed in full, so expressed TCRB transcripts were sequenced. Measured with immunoSEQ multiplex PCR; TCRdb has only the in-frame clones, and not every one. The table includes under 450,000 clones, about 16% detected once. Trimming shortened V by 6 bases and J by 5 bases, and 10 bases separated the two germline ends. Germline CDR1 and CDR2: LGHNT and FRNRAP. The length of the CDR3 is 13 residues. The sequence derives from a woman aged 18-29 years in good health. This chain links TRBV12-5 with TRBJ2-2; D call uncertain. Sequencing was carried out using naive CD4+ T cells from blood. The CDR3 protein is CASGRGTTGELFF. The DNA for the CDR3 is TGTGCTAGTGGGAGAGGTACAACCGGGGAGCTGTTTTTT.